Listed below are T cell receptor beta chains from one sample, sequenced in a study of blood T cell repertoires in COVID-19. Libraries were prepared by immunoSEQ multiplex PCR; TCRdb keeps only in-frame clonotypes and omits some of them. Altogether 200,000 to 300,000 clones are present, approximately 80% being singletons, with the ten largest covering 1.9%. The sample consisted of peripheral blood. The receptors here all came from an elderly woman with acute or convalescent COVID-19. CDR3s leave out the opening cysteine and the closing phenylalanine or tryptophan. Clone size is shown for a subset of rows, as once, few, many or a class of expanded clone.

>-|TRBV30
AWSVLGAGGNEQF
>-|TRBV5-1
ASRGATNTGELF
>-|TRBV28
ASSRPEPAGELF
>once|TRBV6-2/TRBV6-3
ASSYFAHQETQY
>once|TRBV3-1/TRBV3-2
ASILGLAGFSYNEQF
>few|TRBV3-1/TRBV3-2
ASSQMRYTGELF
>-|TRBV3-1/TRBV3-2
ASSPRLAGDYEQY
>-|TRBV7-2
ASSGDLTGFGTGELF
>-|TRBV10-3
AIRQTSGTDTQY
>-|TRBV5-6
ASSLDRGRGYT
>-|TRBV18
ASSPDYFSGGYWYEQY
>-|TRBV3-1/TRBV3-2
ASSPPGGGISYEQY
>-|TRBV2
ASSEEGEGPH
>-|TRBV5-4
ASRPTSGGAPIITGELF
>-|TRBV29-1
SVVAEANYGYT
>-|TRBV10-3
AIGTSGSYEQY